The 5 T cell receptor beta chains presented below share a single source sample, sequenced in a study of blood T cell repertoires in COVID-19. TCRdb's copy holds only in-frame clones and misses some; the assay was immunoSEQ multiplex PCR. This sample has about 240,000 clones; approximately 78% occur once, and the top ten carry roughly 12%. The sequencing sample was made of peripheral blood. All receptors come from a woman aged 60-75 years with active or convalescent COVID-19.

The V gene is TRBV7-9, the J gene TRBJ1-1; D is undetermined. Germline V gives CDR1 SEHNR, CDR2 FQNEAQ (reference sequence). V was pared by 3 bases and J by 10 bases, with 12 bases between. The CDR3 sequence is 12 residues long. The CDR3 region is CASSFYDRGAFF. CDR3 nucleotides: TGTGCCAGCAGCTTTTATGACCGGGGAGCTTTCTTT.

This chain joins TRBV5-1 and TRBJ1-1, with D possibly being TRBD1 (6 bases). Germline lookup yields CDR1 SGHRS and CDR2 YFSETQ. The V end lost 5 bases, the J end lost 2 bases, and 16 bases lay between the germline ends. The CDR3 has 15 amino acids. The CDR3 nucleotides are TGCGCCAGCAGAATTCGGACAGAACTCAACACTGAAGCTTTCTTT. Translation: CASRIRTELNTEAFF. Filled out from reference TRBV5-1 and TRBJ1-1, the complete variable domain reads KAGVTQTPRYLIKTRGQQVTLSCSPISGHRSVSWYQQTPGQGLQFLFEYFSETQRNKGNFPGRFSGRQFSNSRSEMNVSTLELGDSALYLCASRIRTELNTEAFFGQGTRLTVV.

Of note for this clone: Germline and junction disagree at one end, which may indicate a read error. V gene TRBV5-1 combines with J gene TRBJ1-3, with 8 bases matching TRBD1. The V gene's germline CDR1 is SGHRS and CDR2 YFSETQ. There are 15 residues in the CDR3. The CDR3 coding sequence is TGCGCCAGCAGTTTGGACAGGGCGGGCGGAAACACCATATATTTT. Translation: CASSLDRAGGNTIYF.

The chain links TRBV23-1 to TRBJ2-3, with 11 bases aligning to TRBD2. TRBV23-1 is an ORF, with its function uncertain. The CDR3 length is 14 residues. V was pared by 11 bases and J by 3 bases, with 7 bases of the junction left unmatched. The CDR3, as DNA: TGCGCCGGAAATAGCGGGGGGGTTACAGATACGCAGTATTTT. Protein sequence: CAGNSGGVTDTQYF.

The chain carries TRBV5-1 and TRBJ2-7; 10 bases match TRBD2. V lost 1 base and J lost 2; bases outside the gene matches: 0. This CDR3 is 14 amino acids long. Germline CDR1 SGHRS, CDR2 YFSETQ. The CDR3 loop reads CASSLSGGAYEQYF. CDR3 in DNA: TGCGCCAGCAGCTTGAGCGGGGGGGCCTACGAGCAGTACTTC. Together with reference TRBV5-1 and TRBJ2-7, the CDR3 gives the full variable domain: KAGVTQTPRYLIKTRGQQVTLSCSPISGHRSVSWYQQTPGQGLQFLFEYFSETQRNKGNFPGRFSGRQFSNSRSEMNVSTLELGDSALYLCASSLSGGAYEQYFGPGTRLTVT.